The 2 T cell receptor beta chains below come from one sample, sequenced in a study of T cells in Graves' hyperthyroidism and ophthalmopathy. Amplified TCR beta CDR3 regions derived from RNA transcripts. An initial round of RT-PCR targeting the TCR CDR3 relied on the HTBI primer set. TCRdb re-called the multiplex PCR reads with MiXCR, one entry per CDR3 protein. The data show fewer than 700,000 distinct CDR3 sequences, 15% to 20% seen once. Material for sequencing was blood. The receptors were sampled from a woman in her 30s with Graves' hyperthyroidism.

This clonotype was seen repeatedly, ten times or more. This sequence joins TRBV6-5 and TRBJ2-7; the D gene is possibly TRBD1 (6 bases). V lost 2 bases and J 5 bases, leaving 22 bases between the germline ends. CDR1 and CDR2 from the germline V gene are MNHEY and SVGAGI. The CDR3 is 17 amino acids. CDR3 region: CASSYVGQGRSSHEQYF. The CDR3 bases are TGTGCCAGCAGTTACGTTGGTCAGGGGCGGTCGTCCCACGAGCAGTACTTC.

Regarding this clonotype: The junction does not match germline at one end; this may be a read error. The chain links TRBV18 to TRBJ2-2; 10 positions match TRBD2. This CDR3 has 15 residues. From germline, CDR1 is KGHSH and CDR2 LQKENI. The CDR3 nucleotides read TGTGCCAGCTCATCGCTAGCGGGAGACGTCGGGGGGCTGTTTTTT. Amino acids: CASSSLAGDVGGLFF.